This TCR beta chain was found in a study of T cell changes during pregnancy in multiple sclerosis. Using immunoSEQ multiplex PCR, the repertoire was profiled, and TCRdb retains in-frame clones only, with some absent. This sample has about 100,000 clones, with around 90% found just once. The V gene lost 3 bases and the J gene lost 5 bases, with 13 bases spanning the gap. The CDR3 totals 14 residues. Germline CDR1 and CDR2: KGHSH and LQKENI. The sequence derives from a female donor with multiple sclerosis, enrolled in a pregnancy study. Sequenced here: peripheral blood, sampled in the second trimester of pregnancy. The chain joins TRBV18 to TRBJ1-2; possible D gene TRBD1, 5 bases. CDR3 residues: CASSPNTGEYGYTF. The CDR3 DNA is TGTGCCAGCTCACCCAATACAGGAGAGTATGGCTACACCTTC.